A single sample is the source of the 24 T cell receptor beta chains below, sequenced in a study of blood T cells in healthy people across ages. Alongside a J-beta primer mix, a sample-barcoded 5' primer served in a second PCR lasting about 7 to 11 cycles. TCRdb redid the calling of the 5' RACE reads with MiXCR, one entry per CDR3 protein. The sample has over 700,000 distinct CDR3 sequences, around a quarter seen once. These data are also associated with another study on T cells of mothers and their children.

Material for sequencing was blood. The receptors here all came from a boy between 10 and 17 years old in good health.

This clonotype was counted only a few times. J is TRBJ2-1 and V is TRBV5-1, with a weak D call TRBD2 (5 bases). The germline V gene has CDR1 SGHRS and CDR2 YFSETQ. The V end lost 4 bases, the J end lost 15 bases, and 20 bases lay between the germline ends. CDR3 length equals 13 residues. CDR3 DNA sequence: TGCGCCAGCAGCCAAAAGAGGGAAGCGCCCGCGTTCTTC. This sequence encodes CASSQKREAPAFF. Variable domain in full (rest from reference TRBV5-1 and TRBJ2-1): KAGVTQTPRYLIKTRGQQVTLSCSPISGHRSVSWYQQTPGQGLQFLFEYFSETQRNKGNFPGRFSGRQFSNSRSEMNVSTLELGDSALYLCASSQKREAPAFFGPGTRLTVL.

This clonotype has just a few counts. The rearrangement links TRBV3-1 to TRBJ2-4; D is uncertain. CDR3 length: 11 residues. V was trimmed by 3 bases and J by 15 bases, leaving 12 bases between them. Per germline, CDR1 LGHDT and CDR2 YNNKEL (reference sequence). The CDR3 DNA sequence: TGTGCCAGCAGCCAGGCTGGGGTTTGGTACTTC. It codes for CASSQAGVWYF.

This clonotype has a handful of counts. The chain is built from TRBV24-1 and TRBJ2-2; perhaps TRBD2 as D (5 bases). Trimming pared 4 bases from V and 4 bases from J, leaving 9 bases between. The germline V gene has CDR1 KGHDR and CDR2 SFDVKD. The CDR3 is made up of 14 amino acids. The CDR3 reads CATSDPDFTGELFF. DNA for the CDR3: TGTGCCACCAGTGACCCGGACTTCACCGGGGAGCTGTTTTTT.

The chain recombines TRBV12-3 or TRBV12-4 with TRBJ2-7; perhaps TRBD2 as D (8 bases). The CDR3 is made up of 14 amino acids. Trimming removed 7 bases at V and 7 bases at J, with 20 bases between. The CDR3 is CASTNREGAREQYF. In DNA form, the CDR3 reads TGTGCCAGCACCAACCGGGAGGGGGCGCGAGAGCAGTACTTC.

J is TRBJ1-2 and V is TRBV18; D unresolved. The CDR3 spans 12 residues. V lost 8 bases and J lost 6, with 13 bases in between. Looked up from germline, CDR1 is KGHSH and CDR2 is LQKENI. DNA of the CDR3: TGTGCCAGCCGCGTATCGGCTAATGGCTACACCTTC. Translated: CASRVSANGYTF.

The rearrangement joins TRBV7-9 to TRBJ2-3; 10 nucleotides agree with TRBD2. CDR3 length equals 18 residues. V gave up 2 bases and J gave up 2 bases; unmatched junction bases: 10. Germline V gives CDR1 SEHNR, CDR2 FQNEAQ (reference sequence). The CDR3 region is CASSLFLELAGSTDTQYF. The CDR3 coding sequence is TGTGCCAGCAGCTTATTTCTAGAACTAGCGGGGTCCACAGATACGCAGTATTTT.

This clonotype was counted only a few times. This sequence joins TRBV29-1 and TRBJ2-3; D remains ambiguous. There are 10 residues in the CDR3. Trimming cost V 4 bases and J 8 bases, with 7 bases left between them. Looked up from germline, CDR1 is SQVTM and CDR2 is ANQGSEA. CDR3 loop: CSVVRATQYF. CDR3 nucleotides: TGCAGCGTTGTTCGCGCTACGCAGTATTTT.

This rearrangement joins TRBV4-1 to TRBJ2-7, with a weak D call TRBD2 (6 bases). Trimming removed 5 bases from V and 2 bases from J, with 16 bases in between. This CDR3 comprises 15 residues. Germline V gives CDR1 MGHRA, CDR2 YSYEKL. CDR3 residues: CASSSGTSKTYEQYF. In nucleotides, the CDR3 is TGCGCCAGCAGCTCCGGGACTTCAAAAACCTACGAGCAGTACTTC.

V usage is TRBV20-1 and J usage is TRBJ2-7, with D perhaps TRBD1 (5 bases). The CDR3 has 15 amino acids. Germline loops: CDR1 DFQATT, CDR2 SNEGSKA (reference sequence). Trimming removed 0 bases at V and 5 bases at J, with 17 bases between. This CDR3 is CSARDLAGNLDEQYF. The CDR3 DNA reads as TGCAGTGCTAGAGATCTCGCAGGGAATTTGGACGAGCAGTACTTC.

This clonotype has a single count. The rearrangement joins TRBV6-5 to TRBJ1-6, with D possibly TRBD1 on 5 matching bases. This CDR3 spans 13 amino acids. The V gene lost 7 bases and the J gene lost 9 bases, with 13 bases spanning the gap. Germline V gene sequence: CDR1 MNHEY, CDR2 SVGAGI. The CDR3 loop reads CASNVGAGSPLHF. In nucleotides, the CDR3 is TGTGCCAGCAACGTCGGGGCAGGTTCACCCCTCCACTTT.

A word on this clonotype: Its ends do not fully match the called genes, so a read error is possible. This chain joins TRBV28 and TRBJ2-2, with D tentatively TRBD2 (6 bases). CDR1 and CDR2 from the germline V gene are MDHEN and SYDVKM. This CDR3 has 14 amino acids. The CDR3 is CASSPMGIGGKLFF. The CDR3 nucleotides are TGTGCCAGCAGTCCGATGGGAATCGGCGGGAAGCTGTTTTTT.

This chain connects TRBV5-5 to TRBJ2-5; D may be TRBD1 (6 bases). Near its end, the DNA agrees better with TRBJ2-7, so the J call may be wrong. The CDR3 spans 14 residues. CDR1 and CDR2 from the germline V gene are SGHKS and YYEKEE (reference sequence). In nucleotides, the CDR3 is TGTGCCAGCAGCTTGGCAGGGGCTAAATACGAGCAGTACTTC. This gives the protein CASSLAGAKYEQYF.

The V call is TRBV7-9, the J call TRBJ2-2; TRBD1 matches 7 bases. This CDR3 is 16 amino acids long. The J segment lost 3 bases and the V segment lost 1 base, leaving 5 bases of the junction unmatched. Germline loops: CDR1 SEHNR, CDR2 FQNEAQ (reference sequence). CDR3 region: CASSLEAGGDTGELFF. In DNA form, the CDR3 reads TGTGCCAGCAGCTTAGAAGCAGGGGGAGACACCGGGGAGCTGTTTTTT.

The V and J genes are TRBV12-3 or TRBV12-4 and TRBJ2-1; TRBD2 aligns across 13 bases. This CDR3 contains 15 residues. V gave up 7 bases and J gave up 9 bases; unmatched junction bases: 9. CDR3 coding DNA: TGTGCCAGCAACATACTAGCGGGAGGGGAGAGTGAGCAGTTCTTC. Its translation is CASNILAGGESEQFF.

The V gene is TRBV28, the J gene TRBJ2-7; no reliable D call. Germline-derived CDR1 and CDR2 are MDHEN and SYDVKM. CDR3 length: 10 amino acids. V was shortened by 5 bases and J by 6 bases, with 5 bases between the two germline ends. The CDR3, as DNA: TGTGCCAGCAGTGATGCCGAGCAGTACTTC. This gives the protein CASSDAEQYF.

This clonotype was recorded a few times. This chain links TRBV18 with TRBJ2-5; D may be TRBD2 (5 bases). The CDR3 consists of 15 residues. Trimming pared 0 bases from V and 1 base from J, leaving 9 bases between. CDR1 is KGHSH and CDR2 is LQKENI in the germline V gene. The chain's CDR3 is CASSPPGGLQETQYF. CDR3 DNA: TGTGCCAGCTCACCACCCGGCGGGCTCCAAGAGACCCAGTACTTC.

V is TRBV20-1 and J is TRBJ2-5; TRBD2 agrees at 12 bases. Trimming took 0 bases from V and 6 from J; bases not matched to a gene: 8. Germline CDR1 reads DFQATT; CDR2 reads SNEGSKA (reference sequence). The CDR3 has 16 residues. CDR3 nucleotides: TGCAGTGCTAGAGAGCCTAGCGGGGGGGCCAGACAGACCCAGTACTTC. Amino acid sequence: CSAREPSGGARQTQYF.

This clonotype was observed a handful of times. The rearrangement joins TRBV7-2 to TRBJ1-3; D is perhaps TRBD1 (5 bases). The CDR3 covers 17 residues. Germline values: CDR1 SGHTA, CDR2 FQGNSA. Trimming took off 5 bases at V and 4 bases at J, with 21 bases between the two ends. CDR3 sequence: CASSQGRMNVKGNTIYF. In nucleotides, the CDR3 is TGTGCCAGCAGCCAGGGACGGATGAACGTTAAGGGAAACACCATATATTTT. The full variable domain, its missing parts supplied by reference TRBV7-2 and TRBJ1-3, is GAGVSQSPSNKVTEKGKDVELRCDPISGHTALYWYRQSLGQGLEFLIYFQGNSAPDKSGLPSDRFSAERTGGSVSTLTIQRTQQEDSAVYLCASSQGRMNVKGNTIYFGEGSWLTVV.

This clonotype was seen a handful of times. This chain uses TRBV27 with TRBJ2-7; D perhaps matches TRBD2 (5 bases). Germline CDR1 is MNHEY and CDR2 is SMNVEV (reference sequence). The CDR3 has 15 amino acids. V was pared by 3 bases and J by 8 bases, with 20 bases between. This CDR3 reads CASSFDGLASRQQYF. The CDR3 DNA follows: TGTGCCAGCAGTTTTGACGGGCTAGCATCAAGGCAGCAGTACTTC.

This clonotype was counted between two and nine times. This sequence joins TRBV14 and TRBJ2-3, with D perhaps TRBD1 or TRBD2 (5 bases each). This CDR3 has 13 amino acids. The ends were cut back, 1 base at V and 5 bases at J, with 7 bases in the middle. Germline CDR1 SGHDN, CDR2 FVKESK. CDR3 DNA sequence: TGTGCCAGCAGCCAAGTTGGGGGAGATACGCAGTATTTT. Translated: CASSQVGGDTQYF.

This chain uses TRBV6-2 or TRBV6-3 with TRBJ2-7; D may match TRBD1 or TRBD2 (5 bases each). The CDR3 loop spans 13 amino acids. Germline lookup yields CDR1 MNHEY and CDR2 SVGEGT. V shed 8 bases and J shed 3 bases, with 14 bases lying between them. CDR3: CASEFGAGYEQYF. CDR3 nucleotide sequence: TGTGCCAGCGAATTCGGGGCGGGCTACGAGCAGTACTTC.

As for this clonotype: An end of the junction differs from the germline gene, which may be a read error. This CDR3 is CSARGEKGQAAF. The DNA for the CDR3 is TGCAGTGCTAGAGGGGAAAAAGGACAAGCGGCCTTC. V gene TRBV20-1 combines with J gene TRBJ2-7; D could derive from TRBD1 or TRBD2 (5 bases each). CDR1 and CDR2 from the germline V gene are DFQATT and SNEGSKA (reference sequence). The CDR3 contains 12 residues.

The gene calls are TRBV29-1 and TRBJ1-2, with TRBD1 as a possible D gene (5 bases). The germline V gene encodes CDR1 SQVTM and CDR2 ANQGSEA. The CDR3 is 15 amino acids. V was clipped by 2 bases and J by 4 bases, with 17 bases between them. For the CDR3, the DNA is TGCAGCGTTGAATTGACCCCGGGGCCTCGCTATGGCTACACCTTC. It encodes CSVELTPGPRYGYTF.

This clonotype was seen more than once but under ten times. The V and J genes are TRBV5-1 and TRBJ2-5; 12 bases agree with TRBD2. The DNA end lines up better with TRBJ2-7; the J call may be wrong. Germline CDR1 is SGHRS and CDR2 is YFSETQ. The CDR3 is 15 residues long. The CDR3 is CASSIPSGGVDEQYF. For the CDR3, the DNA is TGCGCCAGCAGCATCCCTAGCGGGGGGGTTGACGAGCAGTACTTC.